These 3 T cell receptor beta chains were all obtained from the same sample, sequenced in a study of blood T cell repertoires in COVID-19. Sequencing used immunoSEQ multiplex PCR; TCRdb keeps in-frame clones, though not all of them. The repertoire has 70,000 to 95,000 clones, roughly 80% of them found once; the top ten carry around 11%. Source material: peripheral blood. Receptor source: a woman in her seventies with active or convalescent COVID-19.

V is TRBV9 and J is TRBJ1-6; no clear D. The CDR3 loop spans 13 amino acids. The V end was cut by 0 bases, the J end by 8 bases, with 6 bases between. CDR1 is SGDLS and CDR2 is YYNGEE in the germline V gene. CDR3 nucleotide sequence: TGTGCCAGCAGCGTAGGAGTAGATTCACCCCTCCACTTT. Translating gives CASSVGVDSPLHF.

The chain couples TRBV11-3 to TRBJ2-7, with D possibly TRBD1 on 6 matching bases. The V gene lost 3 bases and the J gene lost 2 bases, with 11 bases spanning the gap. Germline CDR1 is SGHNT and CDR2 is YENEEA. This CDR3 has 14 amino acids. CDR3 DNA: TGTGCCAGCAGCTTTACAGGGAAGGCCTACGAGCAGTACTTC. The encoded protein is CASSFTGKAYEQYF. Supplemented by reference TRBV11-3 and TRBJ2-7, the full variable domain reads EAGVVQSPRYKIIEKKQPVAFWCNPISGHNTLYWYLQNLGQGPELLIRYENEEAVDDSQLPKDRFSAERLKGVDSTLKIQPAELGDSAVYLCASSFTGKAYEQYFGPGTRLTVT.

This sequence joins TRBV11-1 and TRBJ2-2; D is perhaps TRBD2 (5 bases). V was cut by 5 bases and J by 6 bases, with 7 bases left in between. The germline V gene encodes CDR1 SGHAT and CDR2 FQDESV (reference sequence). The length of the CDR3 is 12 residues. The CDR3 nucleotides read TGTGCCAGCAGCCCGGAGGCCGGGGAGCTGTTTTTT. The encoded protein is CASSPEAGELFF.